Shown below are 24 T cell receptor beta chains from a single sample sequenced in a study of blood T cells in healthy people across ages. Together with a sample-barcoded 5' primer, a J-beta primer mix was included in a second PCR lasting 7 to 11 cycles. TCRdb fed the 5' RACE reads into MiXCR, producing one record per CDR3 protein. The sample holds approximately 780,000 distinct CDR3 sequences; about 26% are singletons and the top ten take 3%. These data also featured in a second study, about T cells of mothers and their children.

Sample: blood. These receptor sequences come from a boy younger than 18 in good health.

The chain has TRBV2 and TRBJ2-5, with D possibly TRBD1 on 5 matching bases. The CDR3 loop spans 13 amino acids. Trimming left V 6 bases short and J 5 bases short, with 13 bases between. Per the germline V gene, CDR1 is SNHLY and CDR2 is FYNNEI. DNA of the CDR3: TGTGCCAGCAGGACCCAGGGAATTGAGACCCAGTACTTC. This encodes CASRTQGIETQYF.

This clonotype has just a few counts. The rearrangement links TRBV7-2 to TRBJ1-5; unclear D gene. The CDR3 spans 14 residues. With 1 base removed from V and 3 bases from J, the gap between germline ends came to 7 bases. Germline V lookup: CDR1 SGHTA, CDR2 FQGNSA. CDR3 loop: CASSLVGYNQPQHF. Here the CDR3 DNA reads TGTGCCAGCAGCTTAGTAGGGTACAATCAGCCCCAGCATTTT.

This clonotype occurred a few times. The V gene is TRBV10-3, the J gene TRBJ1-2; TRBD1 is a possible D gene (5 bases). This CDR3 comprises 15 residues. The germline gives CDR1 ENHRY, CDR2 SYGVKD. The germline V and J ends were trimmed by 1 base and 0 bases, with 9 bases remaining between them. DNA of the CDR3: TGTGCCATCAGTGAGTTGCCAGGGCCTAACTATGGCTACACCTTC. This codes for CAISELPGPNYGYTF.

A remark on this clonotype: Germline and junction disagree at one end, which may indicate a read error. The V gene is TRBV5-1, the J gene TRBJ2-5; perhaps TRBD2 as D (5 bases). Germline V gene sequence: CDR1 SGHRS, CDR2 YFSETQ. This CDR3 region has 14 residues. CDR3 protein: CASSPRGKEETQYF. CDR3 sequence (DNA): TGTGCCAGCAGCCCCCGGGGAAAGGAAGAGACCCAGTACTTC. The whole variable domain, filled in from reference TRBV5-1 and TRBJ2-5, reads KAGVTQTPRYLIKTRGQQVTLSCSPISGHRSVSWYQQTPGQGLQFLFEYFSETQRNKGNFPGRFSGRQFSNSRSEMNVSTLELGDSALYLCASSPRGKEETQYFGPGTRLLVL.

This chain links TRBV29-1 with TRBJ2-1; no clear D. CDR1 and CDR2 (germline): SQVTM, ANQGSEA. V lost 4 bases and J 3 bases, leaving 1 base between the germline ends. This CDR3 is built from 10 residues. The CDR3 DNA reads TGCAGCGTTGTCTACAATGAGCAGTTCTTC. Translated: CSVVYNEQFF.

This chain links TRBV18 with TRBJ1-5, with a tentative D call TRBD1 (5 bases). The CDR3 is made up of 15 amino acids. CDR1 is KGHSH, CDR2 LQKENI, per germline. V lost 3 bases and J 3 bases, leaving 12 bases between the germline ends. The CDR3 spells CASSPSTGVNQPQHF. CDR3 sequence (DNA): TGTGCCAGCTCACCGTCCACAGGAGTCAATCAGCCCCAGCATTTT.

This clonotype was seen more than once but under ten times. Germline is not matched at one junction end, which may reflect a read error. The V and J genes are TRBV5-1 and TRBJ2-2; D perhaps matches TRBD1 (5 bases). The CDR3 covers 16 residues. The germline V gene has CDR1 SGHRS and CDR2 YFSETQ. This CDR3 reads CASGFGIQGPTGELFF. In DNA form, the CDR3 reads TGCGCCAGCGGCTTCGGAATCCAGGGTCCCACCGGGGAGCTGTTTTTT.

This chain uses TRBV4-1 with TRBJ1-2; no firm D call. The germline CDR1 and CDR2 sequences are MGHRA and YSYEKL. This CDR3 contains 15 residues. Trimming cost V 1 base and J 1 base, with 10 bases left between them. CDR3 region: CASSQVAQLNYGYTF. CDR3 DNA sequence: TGCGCCAGCAGCCAAGTCGCCCAGCTTAACTATGGCTACACCTTC.

This clonotype was detected only a few times. The chain has TRBV29-1 and TRBJ2-4; no reliable D call. The V end lost 2 bases, the J end lost 0 bases, and 11 bases lay between the germline ends. The CDR3 has 15 residues. In germline, CDR1 is SQVTM, CDR2 ANQGSEA. CDR3 DNA: TGCAGCGTTGAACGGTATCAGGTAGCCAAAAACATTCAGTACTTC. It specifies CSVERYQVAKNIQYF.

This chain uses TRBV28 with TRBJ1-5; D is unresolved. The CDR3 extends over 12 amino acids. The germline CDR1 and CDR2 sequences are MDHEN and SYDVKM. V was cut by 4 bases and J by 7 bases, with 8 bases left in between. The CDR3 DNA sequence: TGTGCCAGCAGTTCATCACGGCAGCCCCAGCATTTT. This sequence encodes CASSSSRQPQHF.

This clonotype was seen ten or more times. This rearrangement joins TRBV28 to TRBJ2-5; 7 bases map to TRBD2. This CDR3 is built from 14 residues. The ends lost 6 bases at V and 6 bases at J; junction bases unmatched: 10. CDR1 is MDHEN and CDR2 is SYDVKM in the germline V gene. CDR3 region: CASSPRDYTKTQYF. CDR3 nucleotides: TGTGCCAGCAGCCCCCGGGACTACACAAAGACCCAGTACTTC.

This clonotype was counted a single time. The gene calls are TRBV11-2 and TRBJ1-3, with a possible D match to TRBD1 (6 bases). Germline V gives CDR1 SGHAT, CDR2 FQNNGV. CDR3 length: 15 residues. V was cut by 5 bases and J by 0 bases, with 11 bases left in between. The CDR3 region has the DNA TGTGCCAGCAGCACTCAGGGGCGCTCTGGAAACACCATATATTTT. The encoded protein is CASSTQGRSGNTIYF.

The chain links TRBV19 to TRBJ2-6; D gene unclear. From germline, CDR1 is LNHDA and CDR2 SQIVND (reference sequence). This CDR3 is 16 amino acids long. V was cut by 7 bases and J by 1 base, with 14 bases left in between. The CDR3 here is CASTGRLVSGANVLTF. The CDR3 nucleotides are TGTGCCAGTACGGGCAGGCTTGTTTCTGGGGCCAACGTCCTGACTTTC.

The chain recombines TRBV5-1 with TRBJ2-4; TRBD1 agrees at 11 bases. After removal of 3 bases from V and 5 bases from J, the junction contained 7 bases not matched to a gene. Germline V gene lookup returns CDR1 SGHRS and CDR2 YFSETQ. The CDR3 consists of 16 residues. CDR3 protein: CASSSSGQGAENIQYF. The CDR3 bases are TGCGCCAGCAGCTCCTCAGGACAGGGGGCTGAAAACATTCAGTACTTC.

This chain connects TRBV7-9 to TRBJ1-2; TRBD1 matches at 9 bases. With 5 bases clipped from V and 4 bases from J, the junction kept 8 bases outside the gene matches. The CDR3 runs to 15 residues. CDR1 and CDR2 from the germline V gene are SEHNR and FQNEAQ (reference sequence). The CDR3 bases are TGTGCCAGCAGCCACCGGGACAGGGCCTTCTATGGCTACACCTTC. Its protein is CASSHRDRAFYGYTF.

This clonotype was seen more than once but under ten times. The V call is TRBV7-9, the J call TRBJ2-7, with D perhaps being TRBD1 or TRBD2 (5 bases each). The V gene's germline CDR1 is SEHNR and CDR2 FQNEAQ (reference sequence). The CDR3 is 13 residues long. V lost 5 bases and J 6 bases, leaving 14 bases between the germline ends. The CDR3 region has the DNA TGTGCCAGCAGCCCTGAAGGGACGGGCGAGCAGTACTTC. It specifies CASSPEGTGEQYF.

CDR3 nucleotides: TGTGCCACCAGTGATCGCCCCGATGCGGGCGGTTGGGGAACGGGCGAGACCCAGTACTTC. Translated, it gives CATSDRPDAGGWGTGETQYF. The chain carries TRBV24-1 and TRBJ2-5; the D gene is possibly TRBD2 (5 bases). The CDR3 extends over 20 amino acids. From germline, CDR1 is KGHDR and CDR2 SFDVKD. V lost 3 bases and J 5 bases, leaving 30 bases between the germline ends.

Many counts were recorded for this clonotype. This rearrangement joins TRBV4-1 to TRBJ2-5; D ambiguous. The germline gives CDR1 MGHRA, CDR2 YSYEKL. V dropped 0 bases and J dropped 1 base, with 6 bases sitting between them. The CDR3 contains 14 residues. CDR3 in DNA: TGCGCCAGCAGCCAAGACGGAACCCAAGAGACCCAGTACTTC. This sequence encodes CASSQDGTQETQYF.

The chain combines TRBV2 with TRBJ2-5, with D maybe TRBD2 (5 bases). CDR1 is SNHLY and CDR2 is FYNNEI in the germline V gene. The length of the CDR3 is 13 residues. V lost 3 bases and J 4 bases, leaving 9 bases between the germline ends. In DNA, the CDR3 is TGTGCCAGCAGTGATCTAGCCGGAGAGACCCAGTACTTC. Translation gives CASSDLAGETQYF.

This clonotype was picked up a small number of times. The chain carries TRBV29-1 and TRBJ2-5; weak D call: TRBD1 (6 bases). Near its end, the DNA agrees better with TRBJ2-1, so the J call may be wrong. Looked up from germline, CDR1 is SQVTM and CDR2 is ANQGSEA. The CDR3 is 13 residues long. The CDR3 DNA sequence: TGCAGCGTTACCCCCGACAGGTTGAATGAGCAGTTCTTC. Translated: CSVTPDRLNEQFF.

The sample holds a few counts of this clonotype. This chain connects TRBV10-3 to TRBJ2-5; TRBD2 matches 8 bases. The J call could be wrong; TRBJ2-7 is a better fit for the DNA end. There are 15 residues in the CDR3. Per the germline V gene, CDR1 is ENHRY and CDR2 is SYGVKD. In nucleotides, the CDR3 is TGTGCCATCAGTGAGTCTAGCGGGGTTCAATACGAGCAGTACTTC. Amino acids: CAISESSGVQYEQYF.

The chain is built from TRBV7-9 and TRBJ1-2; 7 bases fit TRBD1. CDR1 is SEHNR and CDR2 is FQNEAQ in the germline V gene (reference sequence). V gave up 5 bases and J gave up 9 bases; unmatched junction bases: 9. The CDR3 is 13 residues long. CDR3: CASSPKGTASYTF. DNA of the CDR3: TGTGCCAGCAGCCCAAAGGGGACAGCAAGCTACACCTTC.

The rearrangement joins TRBV5-1 to TRBJ2-5, with TRBD1 matching 7 bases. The germline V gene has CDR1 SGHRS and CDR2 YFSETQ. Trimming cost V 8 bases and J 1 base; bases outside gene matches: 14. The CDR3 length is 16 residues. The CDR3 here is CASRARGTAAQETQYF. The DNA for the CDR3 is TGCGCCAGTAGAGCCCGAGGGACAGCCGCCCAAGAGACCCAGTACTTC.

The table lists this clonotype with a count of one. This chain uses TRBV5-1 with TRBJ1-2; D is uncertain. The CDR3 sequence is 15 residues long. V was pared by 4 bases and J by 3 bases, with 16 bases between. Germline V lookup: CDR1 SGHRS, CDR2 YFSETQ. This chain's CDR3 is CASSPLDGPDYGYTF. CDR3 DNA: TGCGCCAGCAGCCCCTTGGACGGGCCAGACTATGGCTACACCTTC.